This note documents a single TCR beta chain sequence. The antigen is undetermined. Noted time point: week 23, last vaccination. Vaccination used 300 ug of mutant IDH1 20-mer peptide per dose, with topical imiquimod. Germline V gene lookup returns CDR1 MNHNS and CDR2 SASEGT. V was clipped by 3 bases and J by 11 bases, with 17 bases between them. This CDR3 is built from 13 residues. The sample comes from a study of a mutant IDH1 vaccine in newly diagnosed glioma. About the study: Administration of eight vaccinations to patients took place in weeks 1, 3, 5, 7, 11, 15, 19, 23. Most patients had received both radiotherapy and temozolomide, the prior options being radiotherapy, temozolomide, or both. Treated patients, averaging roughly 40 years, were about 60% male and roughly 38% female. The study started vaccination 4-6 weeks after radiotherapy alone, or with temozolomide cycles.

TCRdb's copy holds only in-frame clones and misses some; the assay was immunoSEQ multiplex PCR. Among some 70,000 clones listed, approximately 84% were seen once. The sample in question was PBMCs, obtained from a glioma patient whose treatment included an IDH1 peptide vaccine. The source of this sequence is a man aged 18 to 35 with glioma. The rearrangement links TRBV6-1 to TRBJ2-7; weak D call: TRBD2 (5 bases). The CDR3 reads CASSDTGPTREYF. CDR3 nucleotides: TGTGCCAGCAGTGACACCGGGCCCACTAGAGAGTACTTC.